The rows below give T cell receptor beta chains drawn from one sample of a study of shared clonotypes between healthy human individuals. Data came from immunoSEQ multiplex PCR; TCRdb stores just in-frame clones and leaves some out. The sample holds about 2.4 million clones, 90% to 95% seen once. Sequencing used naive CD4+ T cells from PBMCs. The receptors were gathered from a man aged 18-30 years in good health. Some clones in this sample may be carry-over from other donors' samples. Each CDR3 is given with its conserved first and last residue. The D gene is left open where the match is weak. Not all rows give a size; the values are once, few, many and, for expanded clones, a class.

CDR3 length	V gene	clone size	J gene	D gene	CDR3 DNA	CDR3 protein
16	TRBV5-5	once	TRBJ2-5	TRBD1	TGTGCCAGCAGCTTGTGGGTAGGGACAGGGAGAGAGACCCAGTACTTC	CASSLWVGTGRETQYF
16	TRBV28	once	TRBJ2-5	NA	TGTGCCAGCAGTTTTGTCAAGGGCCCGAGGCCAGTGACCCAGTACTTC	CASSFVKGPRPVTQYF
14	TRBV29-1	NA	TRBJ2-1	NA	TGCAGCGTGAGAGGGGGAAACAATTTCCCCGAGCAGTTCTTC	CSVRGGNNFPEQFF
13	TRBV7-2	NA	TRBJ2-3	NA	TGTGCCAGCAGCCCTAATTGGTCAGATACGCAGTATTTT	CASSPNWSDTQYF
15	TRBV19	NA	TRBJ2-7	NA	TGTGCCAGTAGTACCTTGACGACTAGACCCTACGAGCAGTACTTC	CASSTLTTRPYEQYF
17	TRBV2	NA	TRBJ2-1	TRBD2	TGTGCCAGCACCGGCGCGGGAGGGGCTAGCTCCTACAATGAGCAGTTCTTC	CASTGAGGASSYNEQFF
14	TRBV5-1	NA	TRBJ1-4	NA	TGCGCCAGCAGCTTGGCAGGGACAAGGGAAAAACTGTTTTTT	CASSLAGTREKLFF
11	TRBV27	NA	TRBJ2-7	NA	TGTGCCAGCAGTGAGGGGTACGAGCAGTACTTC	CASSEGYEQYF
14	TRBV19	once	TRBJ2-1	TRBD2	TGTGCCAGTAGTATTATTCCTAGCGGAGATGAGCAGTTCTTC	CASSIIPSGDEQFF
16	TRBV6-5	NA	TRBJ2-1	TRBD2	TGTGCCAGCAGTTACGCCAGAGATCTAGCGGGAGCCGAGCAGTTCTTC	CASSYARDLAGAEQFF
16	TRBV5-1	NA	TRBJ2-1	TRBD1	TGCGCCAGCAGCGGTGACAGGGAAGATCTGTGGAATGAGCAGTTCTTC	CASSGDREDLWNEQFF
16	TRBV9	NA	TRBJ2-5	TRBD2	TGTGCCAGCAGCGTCCTCCCCCTAGCGGGAGATGAGACCCAGTACTTC	CASSVLPLAGDETQYF
13	TRBV5-1	NA	TRBJ1-5	NA	TGCGCCAGCAGCTTGGTCCCCGATCAGCCCCAGCATTTT	CASSLVPDQPQHF
14	TRBV7-2	NA	TRBJ1-1	NA	TGTGCCAGCCTAAGAACAGGATCGAACACTGAAGCTTTCTTT	CASLRTGSNTEAFF
15	TRBV27	NA	TRBJ1-2	NA	TGTGCCAGCAGTCCCGCCCCGGCCATAAGACATGGCTACACCTTC	CASSPAPAIRHGYTF
15	TRBV11-2	once	TRBJ2-7	NA	TGTGCCAGCAGCTGGGCGACTGATAGCTCCTACGAGCAGTACTTC	CASSWATDSSYEQYF
14	TRBV7-2	NA	TRBJ2-5	TRBD1	TGTGCCAGCAGCTTAGCCGGGACAGAAGAGACCCAGTACTTC	CASSLAGTEETQYF
15	TRBV25-1	NA	TRBJ2-7	NA	TGTGCCAGCAGTAACCCCGGGACACTTAGCTACGAGCAGTACTTC	CASSNPGTLSYEQYF
13	TRBV28	NA	TRBJ2-5	TRBD1	TGTGCCAGCAGCGGGGACAGGCCAGAGACCCAGTACTTC	CASSGDRPETQYF
15	TRBV18	NA	TRBJ2-7	TRBD1	TGTGCCAGCTCAGAGACGACAGGGGGCTATCACGAGCAGTACTTC	CASSETTGGYHEQYF
16	TRBV5-4	NA	TRBJ1-2	TRBD1	TGTGCCAGCAGCGGACCGGGACAGGCTCCTCTGGGGGGCTACACCTTC	CASSGPGQAPLGGYTF
15	TRBV7-9	NA	TRBJ2-1	NA	TGTGCCAGCAGCTTAGCGGGACCAACCGCCAATGAGCAGTTCTTC	CASSLAGPTANEQFF
15	TRBV18	NA	TRBJ1-2	TRBD1	TGTGCCAGCTCACTAGGACAGGGGCCTAACTATGGCTACACCTTC	CASSLGQGPNYGYTF
13	TRBV5-1	NA	TRBJ2-7	NA	TGCGCCAGCAGACGACTCACAGGGTCCGAGCAGTACTTC	CASRRLTGSEQYF
16	TRBV10-3	NA	TRBJ1-5	NA	TGTGCCATCAGTAAAGGGGACGGGGGCAGCAATCAGCCCCAGCATTTT	CAISKGDGGSNQPQHF
13	TRBV9	NA	TRBJ2-3	TRBD2	TGTGCCAGCAGCGGCCGGGGAGGGGATACGCAGTATTTT	CASSGRGGDTQYF
14	TRBV19	NA	TRBJ2-7	TRBD1	TGTGCCAGTAGTCCCAGGACAGGGGTCGGCGAGCAGTACTTC	CASSPRTGVGEQYF
14	TRBV7-8	NA	TRBJ1-2	TRBD1	TGTGCCAGCAGCCATTCCCAGGGGGCTAGTGGCTACACCTTC	CASSHSQGASGYTF
13	TRBV30	NA	TRBJ1-5	NA	TGTGCCTGGACGCTCAGGGGAGACCAGCCCCAGCATTTT	CAWTLRGDQPQHF
15	TRBV28	NA	TRBJ1-2	NA	TGTGCCAGCAGTCCGAGGCCCTTATACTATGGAGGCTACACCTTC	CASSPRPLYYGGYTF
16	TRBV6-1	NA	TRBJ2-1	TRBD2	TGTGCCAGCAGTGCTCTCGGGACTAGGAATTACAATGAGCAGTTCTTC	CASSALGTRNYNEQFF
15	TRBV7-2	NA	TRBJ1-1	TRBD1	TGTGCCAGCAGCTTCCTCGGACAGGGCCACGATGAAGCTTTCTTT	CASSFLGQGHDEAFF
15	TRBV7-2	once	TRBJ2-1	NA	TGTGCCAGCAGCTTAGACCGGAACTCCTACAATGAGCAGTTCTTC	CASSLDRNSYNEQFF
13	TRBV5-1	NA	TRBJ1-3	NA	TGCGCCAGCAGCGGCGGACGGGAAAACACCATATATTTT	CASSGGRENTIYF
16	TRBV28	NA	TRBJ2-3	NA	TGTGCCAGCCAAGGCATTGGGAACCCCGGGTCCGATACGCAGTATTTT	CASQGIGNPGSDTQYF
15	TRBV11-2	NA	TRBJ2-7	TRBD2	TGTGCCAGCAGCCATATAGCGGGAGTTTTCGACGAGCAGTACTTC	CASSHIAGVFDEQYF
13	TRBV7-2	NA	TRBJ2-5	NA	TGTGCCAGCAGTGCCCGGTGGGGAGAGACCCAGTACTTC	CASSARWGETQYF
12	TRBV28	once	TRBJ1-3	TRBD1	TGTGCCAGCAGTACAGGGGGGAACACCATATATTTT	CASSTGGNTIYF
16	TRBV5-1	NA	TRBJ1-2	NA	TGCGCCAGCAGCTTGGTTGGCCAGGCGATAGCCTATGGCTACACCTTC	CASSLVGQAIAYGYTF
14	TRBV6-1	NA	TRBJ2-7	NA	TGTGCCAGCAGTGCACGGACTGGGGGCTACGAGCAGTACTTC	CASSARTGGYEQYF
15	TRBV5-4	NA	TRBJ2-5	NA	TGTGCCAGCAGTTCGGGACCACCAAGCCAAGAGACCCAGTACTTC	CASSSGPPSQETQYF
16	TRBV27	NA	TRBJ1-4	TRBD1	TGTGCCAGCAGAAGTGAGACAGGGATAATTAATGAAAAACTGTTTTTT	CASRSETGIINEKLFF
12	TRBV14	NA	TRBJ2-7	TRBD1	TGTGCCAGCAGCCCACAGGGGTACGAGCAGTACTTC	CASSPQGYEQYF
13	TRBV28	NA	TRBJ1-3	NA	TGTGCCAGCAGTTTCACCTCTGGAAACACCATATATTTT	CASSFTSGNTIYF
14	TRBV10-3	NA	TRBJ1-2	TRBD1	TGTGCCATCAGGGAGGGACAGGGCAACTATGGCTACACCTTC	CAIREGQGNYGYTF
14	TRBV2	NA	TRBJ2-7	TRBD1	TGTGCCAGCAGTGCCGGGACAGGGTACGCCGAGCAGTACTTC	CASSAGTGYAEQYF
15	TRBV27	NA	TRBJ1-2	NA	TGTGCCAGCAGGAAAATGGACGGAGGACTCTATGGCTACACCTTC	CASRKMDGGLYGYTF
14	TRBV7-2	NA	TRBJ2-7	NA	TGTGCCAGCAGTCGGGACTCCGGGACCTACGAGCAGTACTTC	CASSRDSGTYEQYF
16	TRBV7-2	NA	TRBJ2-1	NA	TGTGCCAGCAGCCAAGGACCACTTCGAGGGTACAATGAGCAGTTCTTC	CASSQGPLRGYNEQFF
11	TRBV6-5	NA	TRBJ2-3	NA	TGTGCCAGCCAGGGAACAGATACGCAGTATTTT	CASQGTDTQYF
15	TRBV28	once	TRBJ2-7	NA	TGTGCCAGCAAGATAGGGCCAACCCCATCCTACGAGCAGTACTTC	CASKIGPTPSYEQYF
17	TRBV19	NA	TRBJ2-7	TRBD1	TGTGCCAGTAGTATGTGGTCTGGGACAGGGGATCTACGACAGCAGTACTTC	CASSMWSGTGDLRQQYF
15	TRBV28	once	TRBJ1-5	TRBD1	TGTGCCAGCAGTCTGGGACAGGATTATGATCAGCCCCAGCATTTT	CASSLGQDYDQPQHF
16	TRBV7-3	few	TRBJ2-1	NA	TGTGCCAGCAGCCCCTGGTCCAGCGGTTCCTACAATGAGCAGTTCTTC	CASSPWSSGSYNEQFF
12	TRBV7-2	NA	TRBJ1-5	NA	TGTGCCAGCAGCGAAGGAGGTCAGCCCCAGCATTTT	CASSEGGQPQHF
14	TRBV5-1	once	TRBJ2-3	TRBD2	TGCGCCAGCAGCTTGGAAATAGCGGGAGATACGCAGTATTTT	CASSLEIAGDTQYF
13	TRBV7-2	NA	TRBJ2-3	NA	TGTGCCAGCAGCTTAGCGCGTGAGGGTACGCAGTATTTT	CASSLAREGTQYF